This is a list of T cell receptor beta chains from one sample in a study of siplizumab effects on memory and regulatory T cells. Profiling relied on immunoSEQ multiplex PCR, and the TCRdb table lists in-frame clones only, not all of them. The sample yields some 120,000 clones, roughly 93% seen once. Sequenced sample: non-Treg CD4+ T cells sorted from blood. All receptors come from a human donor in good health. Each CDR3 is given with its conserved first and last residue. The order of the fields is J gene, V gene, D gene, CDR3 protein. The D gene is left open where the match is weak.

j_gene: TRBJ2-2; v_gene: TRBV2; d_gene: TRBD1; CDR3aa: CASRAAGTGSTGELFF
j_gene: TRBJ2-3; v_gene: TRBV30; d_gene: NA; CDR3aa: CAFSARGDTQYF
j_gene: TRBJ1-3; v_gene: TRBV30; d_gene: NA; CDR3aa: CAWTPGVYSGNTIYF
j_gene: TRBJ2-7; v_gene: TRBV14; d_gene: TRBD2; CDR3aa: CASSQESTWDYYEQYF
j_gene: TRBJ2-3; v_gene: TRBV5-4; d_gene: NA; CDR3aa: CASSSYSDTQYF
j_gene: TRBJ1-4; v_gene: TRBV28; d_gene: NA; CDR3aa: CASSRQEKLFF
j_gene: TRBJ2-5; v_gene: TRBV7-2; d_gene: NA; CDR3aa: CASSSRGQETQYF
j_gene: TRBJ1-1; v_gene: TRBV18; d_gene: NA; CDR3aa: CASSPSGAETEAFF
j_gene: TRBJ2-5; v_gene: TRBV10-3; d_gene: TRBD2; CDR3aa: CAISDGLAGGQETQYF
j_gene: TRBJ2-5; v_gene: TRBV6-1; d_gene: NA; CDR3aa: CASSEGSKETQYF
j_gene: TRBJ1-5; v_gene: TRBV9; d_gene: TRBD1; CDR3aa: CASSPGTVGQPQHF
j_gene: TRBJ2-5; v_gene: TRBV19; d_gene: TRBD2; CDR3aa: CASSTTWTSGDIQYF
j_gene: TRBJ2-2; v_gene: TRBV19; d_gene: NA; CDR3aa: CASSRSPGGTGELFF
j_gene: TRBJ2-2; v_gene: TRBV7-7; d_gene: NA; CDR3aa: CASSSGLNTGELFF
j_gene: TRBJ2-5; v_gene: TRBV7-9; d_gene: NA; CDR3aa: CASGWGGQETQYF
j_gene: TRBJ2-5; v_gene: TRBV1; d_gene: NA; CDR3aa: CTSSQNSLETQYF
j_gene: TRBJ2-1; v_gene: TRBV5-1; d_gene: TRBD1; CDR3aa: CASSYHSGGIYNEQFF
j_gene: TRBJ2-5; v_gene: TRBV7-2; d_gene: TRBD2; CDR3aa: CASSLMGGGQETQYF
j_gene: TRBJ2-5; v_gene: TRBV10-3; d_gene: NA; CDR3aa: CAAGLNQETQYF
j_gene: TRBJ2-7; v_gene: TRBV6-5; d_gene: TRBD2; CDR3aa: CASTQAGEDEQYF